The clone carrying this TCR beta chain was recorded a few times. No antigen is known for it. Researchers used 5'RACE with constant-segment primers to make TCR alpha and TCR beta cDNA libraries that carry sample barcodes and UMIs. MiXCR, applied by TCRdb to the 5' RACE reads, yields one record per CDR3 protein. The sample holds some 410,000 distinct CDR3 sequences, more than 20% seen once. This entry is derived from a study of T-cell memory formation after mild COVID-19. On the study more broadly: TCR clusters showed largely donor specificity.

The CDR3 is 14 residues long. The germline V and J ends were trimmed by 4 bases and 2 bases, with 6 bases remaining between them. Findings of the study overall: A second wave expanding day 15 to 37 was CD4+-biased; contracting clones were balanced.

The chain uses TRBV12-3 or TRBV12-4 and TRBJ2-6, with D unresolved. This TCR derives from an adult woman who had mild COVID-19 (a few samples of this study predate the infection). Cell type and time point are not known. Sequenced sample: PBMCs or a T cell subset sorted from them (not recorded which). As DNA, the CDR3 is TGTGCCAGCAGTTCTTCCCCTGGGGCCAACGTCCTGACTTTC. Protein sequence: CASSSSPGANVLTF.